The 8 T cell receptor beta chains reported below all come from one sample, sequenced in a study of cytomegalovirus exposure and HLA in healthy donors. The PCR used 60 Vbeta and 13 Jbeta primers. Only in-frame clones appear in the TCRdb table, and some are missing; sequencing was by immunoSEQ multiplex PCR. The repertoire includes 150,000 to 200,000 clones, around 79% of them detected once, and 3.1% sits in the top ten. Sequenced input: PBMCs. The receptor set was obtained from a woman aged 40-49 years in good health and CMV-seronegative.

The table lists this clone with a few counts. V gene TRBV6-4 combines with J gene TRBJ2-3, with 9 bases matching TRBD2. Trimming at V came to 8 bases and at J to 4 bases, leaving 4 bases not matched to a gene. CDR1 is MRHNA, CDR2 SNTAGT, per germline. The CDR3 is 13 residues long. CDR3 DNA: TGTGCCAGCGGGGCGGGGGGGCCAGATACGCAGTATTTT. The encoded protein is CASGAGGPDTQYF.

The V and J genes are TRBV5-1 and TRBJ2-5; 10 bases align to TRBD2. The CDR3 is 15 amino acids. Germline assignment: CDR1 SGHRS and CDR2 YFSETQ. The junction had 5 bases not matched to a gene; V was cut back by 1 base and J by 5 bases. CDR3 sequence: CASSLSGGAKETQYF. The CDR3 region has the DNA TGCGCCAGCAGCTTGAGCGGGGGGGCCAAGGAGACCCAGTACTTC.

The chain carries TRBV11-3 and TRBJ2-3, with D possibly TRBD1 on 5 matching bases. The CDR3 length is 16 residues. Germline V gene data show CDR1 as SGHNT and CDR2 as YENEEA. The germline V and J ends were trimmed by 1 base and 6 bases, with 17 bases remaining between them. CDR3 bases: TGTGCCAGCAGCTTAGGGCGGCAGGGTACAACGGATACGCAGTATTTT. Translation gives CASSLGRQGTTDTQYF.

This chain uses TRBV4-2 with TRBJ2-5; TRBD2 matches at 14 bases. CDR1 is LGHNA, CDR2 YNFKEQ, per germline. V trimming: 1 base; J trimming: 0 bases; junction bases outside the gene matches: 4. The CDR3 runs 18 residues. The DNA for the CDR3 is TGTGCCAGCAGCCAAGGGACTAGCGGGGGGCGGTACCAAGAGACCCAGTACTTC. This codes for CASSQGTSGGRYQETQYF.

This clone turned up a few times. This chain links TRBV19 with TRBJ1-1; maybe TRBD1 (6 bases). Looked up from germline, CDR1 is LNHDA and CDR2 is SQIVND (reference sequence). Trimming shortened V by 6 bases and J by 8 bases, and 13 bases separated the two germline ends. The CDR3 is 12 residues long. The CDR3 nucleotides are TGTGCCAGTAGCCGCAGGGGTACAGAAGCTTTCTTT. Translating it yields CASSRRGTEAFF.

The chain has TRBV10-1 and TRBJ2-1; a possible D gene is TRBD2 (6 bases). V was trimmed by 7 bases and J by 7 bases, leaving 11 bases between them. The germline V gene has CDR1 WNHNN and CDR2 SYGVQD (reference sequence). The CDR3 is 12 residues long. The CDR3 region has the DNA TGCGCCAGCAATTCGGCGGGGAATGAGCAGTTCTTC. It is translated as CASNSAGNEQFF.

The chain carries TRBV11-2 and TRBJ2-5; the D gene is possibly TRBD2 (5 bases). The V and J ends lost 2 bases and 3 bases respectively, with 13 bases between them. CDR3 size: 15 residues. Germline V gene sequence: CDR1 SGHAT, CDR2 FQNNGV. The CDR3 nucleotides are TGTGCCAGCAGCTTACGGGCCAGCGGTGAAGAGACCCAGTACTTC. Translation: CASSLRASGEETQYF. Full variable domain (outside the CDR3, taken from reference TRBV11-2 and TRBJ2-5): EAGVAQSPRYKIIEKRQSVAFWCNPISGHATLYWYQQILGQGPKLLIQFQNNGVVDDSQLPKDRFSAERLKGVDSTLKIQPAKLEDSAVYLCASSLRASGEETQYFGPGTRLLVL.

The J gene is TRBJ1-3, the V gene TRBV9; 7 bases are shared with TRBD1. This CDR3 contains 15 residues. CDR1 is SGDLS, CDR2 YYNGEE, per germline. J gave up 3 bases and V 5 bases, and 8 bases lay outside the gene matches. The CDR3 sequence is CASSQNDRVGNTIYF. The CDR3 coding sequence is TGTGCCAGCAGTCAAAATGACAGGGTTGGAAACACCATATATTTT. Combining the CDR3 with reference TRBV9 and TRBJ1-3 gives the whole variable domain DSGVTQTPKHLITATGQRVTLRCSPRSGDLSVYWYQQSLDQGLQFLIQYYNGEERAKGNILERFSAQQFPDLHSELNLSSLELGDSALYFCASSQNDRVGNTIYFGEGSWLTVV.